This T cell receptor (beta chain) was sequenced in a study of post-analysis software for immune sequencing data. Study-wide points: With TRBV5-6, TRBV5-1 and TRBV20-1 included, five TRBV segments were more frequent in patients than in controls. For normalized Chao1 diversity, multiple sclerosis patients scored significantly lower than controls did.

Unmatched junction bases numbered 24, after V lost 3 bases and J lost 7 bases. Germline V gives CDR1 SGHTA, CDR2 FQGTGA. This CDR3 spans 22 amino acids. In regard to this clonotype: Its antigen is not known.

Each TCR beta cDNA library carried unique molecular identifiers. Each sample of roughly 0.95 to 10 million input T cells yielded about 500,000 cDNA molecules, so each molecule approximated one T cell. TCRdb recomputed calls from the PCR reads with MiXCR, one row per CDR3 protein. Of hundreds of thousands of distinct CDR3 sequences in the sample, around 60% are singletons; the top ten hold around 11%. The TCR sequence derives from a girl aged 2 to 9 with multiple sclerosis. V usage is TRBV7-3 and J usage is TRBJ2-1; TRBD2 matches 13 bases. The sequenced sample was blood. The DNA of the CDR3 is TGTGCCAGCAGCTTCACCGGGACTAGCGGGATTCCGGGTAGTTGGGTTTTGAATGAGCAGTTCTTC. Amino acid sequence: CASSFTGTSGIPGSWVLNEQFF.